Below are 23 T cell receptor beta chains sequenced from a single sample in a study of cytomegalovirus exposure and HLA in healthy donors. The PCR had 60 Vbeta and 13 Jbeta primers. Sequenced by immunoSEQ multiplex PCR; TCRdb stores in-frame clones only, minus some. The table for this sample gives approximately 140,000 clones. The sequenced sample consisted of PBMCs. The receptor set was obtained from a woman younger than 35 in good health and CMV-seronegative.

V gene TRBV7-3 combines with J gene TRBJ2-2; 11 bases fit TRBD2. Germline V gene sequence: CDR1 SGHTA, CDR2 FQGTGA. The V segment lost 5 bases and the J segment 5 bases; nucleotides outside the gene matches: 10. There are 17 residues in the CDR3. CDR3 DNA: TGTGCCAGCAGCACACTAGGGTCTAGCGGGAGGACCGGGGAGCTGTTTTTT. As protein: CASSTLGSSGRTGELFF.

The V gene is TRBV7-6, the J gene TRBJ2-3, with TRBD2 matching over 9 bases. From germline, CDR1 is SGHVS and CDR2 FNYEAQ. CDR3 length: 14 residues. V gave up 8 bases and J gave up 3 bases; unmatched junction bases: 6. The DNA for the CDR3 is TGTGCCAGCTCAGGCGGGGGGGTTACAGATACGCAGTATTTT. This gives the protein CASSGGGVTDTQYF.

The genes are TRBV7-2 and TRBJ2-1; 10 positions match TRBD2. This CDR3 spans 17 amino acids. The J segment lost 6 bases and the V segment lost 0 bases, leaving 8 bases of the junction unmatched. Germline V gene sequence: CDR1 SGHTA, CDR2 FQGNSA. Written as DNA, the CDR3 is TGTGCCAGCAGCTTAGCGGCTAGCGGGAGTCCCTCCAATGAGCAGTTCTTC. It is translated as CASSLAASGSPSNEQFF.

This rearrangement joins TRBV11-2 to TRBJ1-1, with 9 bases matching TRBD1. Germline V gene lookup returns CDR1 SGHAT and CDR2 FQNNGV. The CDR3 sequence is 15 residues long. Losses at the gene ends were 4 bases for V and 3 bases for J; bases not matched to a gene: 6. The CDR3 coding sequence is TGTGCCAGCAGCTCTTCGGACAGGGGCGACACTGAAGCTTTCTTT. This codes for CASSSSDRGDTEAFF.

The gene calls are TRBV6-1 and TRBJ2-7; D is undetermined. The V gene's germline CDR1 is MNHNS and CDR2 SASEGT. Between the trimmed V and J ends, which lost 4 bases and 0 bases, there was a span of 10 bases. The CDR3 loop spans 14 amino acids. In DNA, the CDR3 is TGTGCCAGCAGTGGTTTACCGAGCTCCTACGAGCAGTACTTC. Protein: CASSGLPSSYEQYF.

The chain links TRBV7-8 to TRBJ2-5; D possibly corresponds to TRBD1 (6 bases). V lost 1 base and J 2 bases, leaving 14 bases between the germline ends. The CDR3 runs to 16 residues. Looked up from germline, CDR1 is SGHVS and CDR2 is FQNEAQ. The CDR3 spells CASSLVLGGRQETQYF. CDR3 sequence (DNA): TGTGCCAGCAGCTTAGTTCTTGGGGGCCGTCAAGAGACCCAGTACTTC.

The genes are TRBV30 and TRBJ2-3; possible D gene TRBD2, 6 bases. The CDR3 length is 18 residues. V was clipped by 1 base and J by 0 bases, with 20 bases between them. The germline V gene encodes CDR1 GTSNPN and CDR2 SVGIG (reference sequence). The CDR3, as DNA: TGTGCCTGGAGTGATAAATGGACGCGGGGCGCCAGCACAGATACGCAGTATTTT. Its translation: CAWSDKWTRGASTDTQYF. Based on the CDR3 plus reference TRBV30 and TRBJ2-3, the full variable domain is SQTIHQWPATLVQPVGSPLSLECTVEGTSNPNLYWYRQAAGRGLQLLFYSVGIGQISSEVPQNLSASRPQDRQFILSSKKLLLSDSGFYLCAWSDKWTRGASTDTQYFGPGTRLTVL.

CDR3 coding DNA: TGTGCCAGCAGCTACCGGACAGGGGTGACTGAAAAACTGTTTTTT. It specifies CASSYRTGVTEKLFF. The V and J genes are TRBV11-2 and TRBJ1-4, with 9 bases aligning to TRBD1. The CDR3 length is 15 residues. The J segment lost 7 bases and the V segment lost 4 bases, leaving 7 bases of the junction unmatched. Germline-derived CDR1 and CDR2 are SGHAT and FQNNGV. Using reference TRBV11-2 and TRBJ1-4 for the parts outside the CDR3, the full variable domain is EAGVAQSPRYKIIEKRQSVAFWCNPISGHATLYWYQQILGQGPKLLIQFQNNGVVDDSQLPKDRFSAERLKGVDSTLKIQPAKLEDSAVYLCASSYRTGVTEKLFFGSGTQLSVL.

The chain links TRBV7-9 to TRBJ2-5, with 9 bases lining up with TRBD1. CDR1 SEHNR and CDR2 FQNEAQ come from the germline V gene (reference sequence). This CDR3 is built from 14 residues. V trimming: 5 bases; J trimming: 3 bases; junction bases outside the gene matches: 4. The CDR3 sequence: CASSDGTGKETQYF. The CDR3 DNA follows: TGTGCCAGCAGCGACGGGACAGGGAAAGAGACCCAGTACTTC.

The chain couples TRBV7-3 to TRBJ1-2; TRBD1 agrees at 7 bases. The CDR3 is 13 amino acids. Germline V gives CDR1 SGHTA, CDR2 FQGTGA. Losses at the gene ends were 5 bases for V and 6 bases for J; bases not matched to a gene: 6. CDR3 residues: CASSPDRDNGYTF. The CDR3 coding sequence is TGTGCCAGCAGCCCCGACAGGGATAATGGCTACACCTTC. The full variable domain, with the rest looked up from reference TRBV7-3 and TRBJ1-2, is GAGVSQTPSNKVTEKGKYVELRCDPISGHTALYWYRQSLGQGPEFLIYFQGTGAADDSGLPNDRFFAVRPEGSVSTLKIQRTERGDSAVYLCASSPDRDNGYTFGSGTRLTVV.

The chain employs TRBV7-9 and TRBJ2-5, with a possible D match to TRBD1 (5 bases). CDR1 is SEHNR and CDR2 is FQNEAQ in the germline V gene (reference sequence). The ends were cut back, 1 base at V and 4 bases at J, with 10 bases in the middle. The CDR3 runs to 14 residues. The CDR3 bases are TGTGCCAGCAGCTTAGGGGGCAACTCAGAGACCCAGTACTTC. Translated, it gives CASSLGGNSETQYF.

V usage is TRBV18 and J usage is TRBJ2-7; D is perhaps TRBD2 (6 bases). The germline CDR1 and CDR2 sequences are KGHSH and LQKENI. CDR3 length: 16 amino acids. Trimming pared 2 bases from V and 2 bases from J, leaving 16 bases between. The CDR3 DNA reads as TGTGCCAGCTCACCAGCGGGCGGGACCTCCACCTACGAGCAGTACTTC. Residues: CASSPAGGTSTYEQYF.

Remarks on this clone: This specimen includes other DNA sequences encoding the same CDR3. The V call is TRBV30, the J call TRBJ1-2; D is unclear. The germline gives CDR1 GTSNPN, CDR2 SVGIG (reference sequence). Deletions cut 0 bases from V and 4 bases from J, with 3 bases between. The CDR3 runs to 11 residues. The CDR3 DNA is TGTGCCTGGAGTGTCCTCTATGGCTACACCTTC. It specifies CAWSVLYGYTF.

The DNA of the CDR3 is TGTGCCAGCAGTTTTATAGCGGGAGGGGAGACCCAGTACTTC. Translating gives CASSFIAGGETQYF. This chain links TRBV6-6 with TRBJ2-5; 11 bases are a match to TRBD2. CDR3 length equals 14 residues. The V gene end was trimmed by 4 bases and the J gene end by 5 bases; junction bases not matched to a gene: 3. CDR1 and CDR2 (germline): MNHNY, SVGAGI (reference sequence).

The V call is TRBV15, the J call TRBJ2-2; 9 positions agree with TRBD2. This CDR3 is 18 amino acids long. Germline V CDR1 and CDR2: LNHNV, YYDKDF (reference sequence). V lost 0 bases and J lost 0; bases outside the gene matches: 5. CDR3 protein: CATSRDAGGRTNTGELFF. CDR3 nucleotides: TGTGCCACCAGCAGAGATGCGGGGGGGCGCACGAACACCGGGGAGCTGTTTTTT. The whole variable domain, remainder taken from reference TRBV15 and TRBJ2-2, is DAMVIQNPRYQVTQFGKPVTLSCSQTLNHNVMYWYQQKSSQAPKLLFHYYDKDFNNEADTPDNFQSRRPNTSFCFLDIRSPGLGDTAMYLCATSRDAGGRTNTGELFFGEGSRLTVL.

The chain combines TRBV6-4 with TRBJ2-1, with 12 positions matching TRBD1. The germline gives CDR1 MRHNA, CDR2 SNTAGT. Trimming at V came to 6 bases and at J to 7 bases, leaving 13 bases not matched to a gene. This CDR3 is built from 17 residues. The CDR3, as DNA: TGTGCCAGCAGGGAGGTTGGCGGGACAGGGGGCTTGAATGAGCAGTTCTTC. This codes for CASREVGGTGGLNEQFF.

The V gene is TRBV28, the J gene TRBJ2-7; 9 positions match TRBD1. Germline CDR1 and CDR2: MDHEN and SYDVKM. CDR3 length: 16 amino acids. The V gene end was trimmed by 10 bases and the J gene end by 4 bases; junction bases not matched to a gene: 17. CDR3 amino acids: CATSISPGTGLYEQYF. The CDR3, as DNA: TGTGCCACCTCTATATCCCCCGGGACAGGGTTATACGAGCAGTACTTC.

V usage is TRBV2 and J usage is TRBJ2-2; D is perhaps TRBD2 (5 bases). The CDR3 is made up of 14 amino acids. The germline gives CDR1 SNHLY, CDR2 FYNNEI. The ends were cut back, 6 bases at V and 4 bases at J, with 12 bases in the middle. DNA of the CDR3: TGTGCCAGCAGATTGGTAGAGGGCACCGGGGAGCTGTTTTTT. This encodes CASRLVEGTGELFF.

CDR3 loop: CASSTVPLGEKLFF. CDR3 in DNA: TGTGCCAGCAGTACGGTCCCACTAGGGGAAAAACTGTTTTTT. The chain links TRBV6-5 to TRBJ1-4, with unresolved D. Trimming took 5 bases from V and 8 from J, leaving 15 bases between them. The germline CDR1 and CDR2 sequences are MNHEY and SVGAGI. The CDR3 spans 14 residues.

As regards this clone: This specimen includes other DNA sequences encoding the same CDR3. J is TRBJ2-5 and V is TRBV5-6; TRBD1 matches at 9 bases. Germline V gives CDR1 SGHDT, CDR2 YYEEEE. J gave up 2 bases and V 1 base, and 3 bases lay outside the gene matches. CDR3 length equals 15 residues. CDR3 bases: TGTGCCAGCAGCTTGAGGGGGACAGGGCAAGAGACCCAGTACTTC. It specifies CASSLRGTGQETQYF.

The rearrangement uses TRBV19 and TRBJ2-1; TRBD2 might be the D (6 bases). CDR1 LNHDA and CDR2 SQIVND come from the germline V gene (reference sequence). Trimming removed 5 bases from V and 1 base from J, with 18 bases in between. The CDR3 consists of 17 residues. As DNA, the CDR3 is TGTGCCAGTAGTCCTTTCGGTCGGGAGTCTTCCTACAATGAGCAGTTCTTC. Translated: CASSPFGRESSYNEQFF.

The J gene is TRBJ2-1, the V gene TRBV18; 7 bases map to TRBD1. With 5 bases clipped from V and 4 bases from J, the junction kept 8 bases outside the gene matches. The germline CDR1 and CDR2 sequences are KGHSH and LQKENI. The CDR3 spans 15 residues. CDR3 DNA: TGTGCCAGCTCATCAGGACAGGTAGTATACAATGAGCAGTTCTTC. Translating gives CASSSGQVVYNEQFF. The full variable domain, rest sourced from reference TRBV18 and TRBJ2-1, is NAGVMQNPRHLVRRRGQEARLRCSPMKGHSHVYWYRQLPEEGLKFMVYLQKENIIDESGMPKERFSAEFPKEGPSILRIQQVVRGDSAAYFCASSSGQVVYNEQFFGPGTRLTVL.

The chain has TRBV29-1 and TRBJ2-3; the D gene is possibly TRBD2 (6 bases). Germline lookup yields CDR1 SQVTM and CDR2 ANQGSEA. The V and J ends lost 8 bases and 0 bases respectively, with 15 bases between them. This CDR3 region has 14 residues. The CDR3 protein is CSSAEGTSTDTQYF. Here the CDR3 DNA reads TGCAGCTCCGCGGAGGGAACTAGCACAGATACGCAGTATTTT.